The TCR beta chain described here comes from a study of CD8+ T cells in alopecia areata. Study in general: The protocol delivered tofacitinib for 6 to 18 months, then withdrew it for 6 months. Points from the study as a whole: Among the top 100, expanded CD8+ clones, as well as scalp clonality, were significantly decreased by tofacitinib.

The CDR3 spans 13 residues. CDR1 is MGHDK and CDR2 is SYGVNS in the germline V gene. Between the trimmed V and J ends, which lost 3 bases and 2 bases, there was a span of 8 bases. Concerning this clone itself: Its specificity is not known.

cDNA reverse transcribed from extracted RNA served as the sequencing template. Sequencing used immunoSEQ multiplex PCR; TCRdb keeps in-frame clones, though not all of them. This table has under 150,000 clones, under 65% appearing once. Treatment of the sample: oral pan-JAK inhibitor, 5-10 mg twice daily. The sequencing used CD4+ T cells sorted from blood, collected at week 4, from a patient treated with tofacitinib. The chain combines TRBV25-1 with TRBJ2-7; D call uncertain. The TCR sequence derives from a human donor with alopecia areata. The CDR3 reads CASSEGKPYEQYF. In DNA form, the CDR3 reads TGTGCCAGCAGTGAGGGAAAGCCCTACGAGCAGTACTTC.